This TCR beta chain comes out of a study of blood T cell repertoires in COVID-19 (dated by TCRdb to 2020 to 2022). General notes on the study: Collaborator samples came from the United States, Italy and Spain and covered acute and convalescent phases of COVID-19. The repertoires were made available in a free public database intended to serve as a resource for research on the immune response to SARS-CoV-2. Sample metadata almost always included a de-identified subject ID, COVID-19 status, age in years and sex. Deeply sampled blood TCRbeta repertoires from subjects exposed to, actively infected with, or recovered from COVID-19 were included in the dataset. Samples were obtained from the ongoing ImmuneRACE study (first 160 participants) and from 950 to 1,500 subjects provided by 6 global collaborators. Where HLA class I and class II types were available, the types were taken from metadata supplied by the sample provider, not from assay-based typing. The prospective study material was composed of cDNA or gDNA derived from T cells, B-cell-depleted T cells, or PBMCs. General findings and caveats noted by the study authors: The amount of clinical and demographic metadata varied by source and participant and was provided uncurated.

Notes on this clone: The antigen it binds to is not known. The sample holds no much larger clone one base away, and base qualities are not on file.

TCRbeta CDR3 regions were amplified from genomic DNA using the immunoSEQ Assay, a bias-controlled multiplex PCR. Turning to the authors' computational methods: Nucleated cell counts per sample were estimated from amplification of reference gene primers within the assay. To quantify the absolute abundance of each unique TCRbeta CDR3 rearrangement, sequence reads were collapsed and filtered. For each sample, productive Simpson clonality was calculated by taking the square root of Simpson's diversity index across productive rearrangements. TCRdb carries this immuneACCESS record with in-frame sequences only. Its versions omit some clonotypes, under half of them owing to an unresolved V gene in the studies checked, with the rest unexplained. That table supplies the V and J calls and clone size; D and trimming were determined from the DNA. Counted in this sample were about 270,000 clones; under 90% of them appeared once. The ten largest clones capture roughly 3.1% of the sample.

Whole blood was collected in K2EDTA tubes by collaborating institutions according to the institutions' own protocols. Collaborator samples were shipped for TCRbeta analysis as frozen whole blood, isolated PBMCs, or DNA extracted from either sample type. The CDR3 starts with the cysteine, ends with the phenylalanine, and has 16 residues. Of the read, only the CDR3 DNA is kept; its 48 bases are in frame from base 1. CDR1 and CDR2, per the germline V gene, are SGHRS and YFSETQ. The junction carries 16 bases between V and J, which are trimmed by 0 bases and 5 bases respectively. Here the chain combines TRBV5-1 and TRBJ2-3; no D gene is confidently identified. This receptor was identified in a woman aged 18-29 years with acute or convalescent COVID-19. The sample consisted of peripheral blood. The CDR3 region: CASSLVGPINLDTQYF. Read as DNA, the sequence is TGCGCCAGCAGCTTGGTGGGCCCCATTAACTTAGATACGCAGTATTTT.